This T cell receptor (beta chain) was captured by sequencing in a study of blood T cell repertoires in COVID-19. Study-level information: Nucleic acid was either cDNA or gDNA, and it came from T cells, B-cell-depleted T cells, or PBMCs.

Participants classified as exposed had met a COVID-19 case within 2 weeks before study entry. This clone was recorded only once. The germline V gene encodes CDR1 MDHEN and CDR2 SYDVKM. Between the trimmed V and J ends, which lost 3 bases and 3 bases, there was a span of 15 bases. The CDR3 loop spans 15 amino acids. In the source study's methods: Amplification of reference gene primers was used by the study to estimate nucleated cell counts. The table came from immunoSEQ multiplex PCR; TCRdb's copy has only in-frame clones and leaves some out. The V and J calls and clone size come from that table; D and trimming were worked out from the DNA. The table has roughly 230,000 clones, roughly 85% seen once.

The TCR sequence derives from a woman between 45 and 60 years old who had been exposed to COVID-19. The chain links TRBV28 to TRBJ2-7; no clear D. Sample: PBMCs or T cells enriched from blood (not recorded which). The CDR3 sequence is CASSFSHGYSYEQYF. The CDR3 nucleotides are TGTGCCAGCAGTTTTAGTCACGGCTACAGCTACGAGCAGTACTTC.